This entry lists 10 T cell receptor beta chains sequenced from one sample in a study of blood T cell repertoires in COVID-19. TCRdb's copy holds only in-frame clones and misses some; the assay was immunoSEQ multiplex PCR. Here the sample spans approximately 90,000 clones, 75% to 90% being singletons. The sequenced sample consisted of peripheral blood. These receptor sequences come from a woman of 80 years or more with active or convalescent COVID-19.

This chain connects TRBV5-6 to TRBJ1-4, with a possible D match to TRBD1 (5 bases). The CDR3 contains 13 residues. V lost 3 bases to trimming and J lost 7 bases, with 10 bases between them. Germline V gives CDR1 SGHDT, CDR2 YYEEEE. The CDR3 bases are TGTGCCAGCAGCTGGGGCCGTTTTGAAAAACTGTTTTTT. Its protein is CASSWGRFEKLFF.

The chain's CDR3 is CASSLLTATEAFF. The CDR3 bases are TGTGCCAGCAGCTTACTCACAGCCACTGAAGCTTTCTTT. This rearrangement joins TRBV11-1 to TRBJ1-1; D unresolved. CDR1 and CDR2 from the germline V gene are SGHAT and FQDESV (reference sequence). CDR3 size: 13 residues. V lost 2 bases, J lost 4 bases, and 8 bases lay in between.

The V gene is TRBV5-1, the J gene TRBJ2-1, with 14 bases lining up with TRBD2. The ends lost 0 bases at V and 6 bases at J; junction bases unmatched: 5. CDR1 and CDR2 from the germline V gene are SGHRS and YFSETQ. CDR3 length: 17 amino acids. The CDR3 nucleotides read TGCGCCAGCAGCTTGGCCCTGGGACTAGCGGGGGTCAATGAGCAGTTCTTC. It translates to CASSLALGLAGVNEQFF.

The chain's CDR3 is CASHQRGRADYGYTF. CDR3 nucleotides: TGTGCCTCCCATCAAAGGGGGAGGGCGGACTATGGCTACACCTTC. J is TRBJ1-2 and V is TRBV19; D is possibly TRBD1 (6 bases). CDR3 length: 15 amino acids. The V and J ends lost 11 bases and 3 bases respectively, with 22 bases between them. Germline-derived CDR1 and CDR2 are LNHDA and SQIVND (reference sequence).

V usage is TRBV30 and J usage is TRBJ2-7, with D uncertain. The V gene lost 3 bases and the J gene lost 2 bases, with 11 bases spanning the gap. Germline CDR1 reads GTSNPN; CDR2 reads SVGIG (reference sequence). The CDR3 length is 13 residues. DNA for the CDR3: TGTGCCTGGAGAAGAGGAGCCCCCTACGAGCAGTACTTC. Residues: CAWRRGAPYEQYF. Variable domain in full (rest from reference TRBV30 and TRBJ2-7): SQTIHQWPATLVQPVGSPLSLECTVEGTSNPNLYWYRQAAGRGLQLLFYSVGIGQISSEVPQNLSASRPQDRQFILSSKKLLLSDSGFYLCAWRRGAPYEQYFGPGTRLTVT.

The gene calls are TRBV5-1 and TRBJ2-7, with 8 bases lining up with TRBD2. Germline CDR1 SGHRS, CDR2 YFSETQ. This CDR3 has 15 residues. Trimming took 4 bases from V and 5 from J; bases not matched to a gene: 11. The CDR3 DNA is TGCGCCAGCAGCCCCTCCGGGACTAGGTTCAACGAGCAGTACTTC. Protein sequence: CASSPSGTRFNEQYF.

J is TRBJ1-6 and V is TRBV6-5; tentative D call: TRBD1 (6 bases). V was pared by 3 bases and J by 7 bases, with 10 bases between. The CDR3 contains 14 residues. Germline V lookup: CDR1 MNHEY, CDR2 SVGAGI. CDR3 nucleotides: TGTGCCAGCAGTTATCGGACAGAGAATTCACCCCTCCACTTT. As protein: CASSYRTENSPLHF.

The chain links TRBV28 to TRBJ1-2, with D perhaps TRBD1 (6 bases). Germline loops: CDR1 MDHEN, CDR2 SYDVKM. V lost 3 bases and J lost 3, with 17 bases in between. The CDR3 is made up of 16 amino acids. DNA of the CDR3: TGTGCCAGCAGTTTCCACCGGCGGGGGCAAGACTATGGCTACACCTTC. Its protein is CASSFHRRGQDYGYTF.

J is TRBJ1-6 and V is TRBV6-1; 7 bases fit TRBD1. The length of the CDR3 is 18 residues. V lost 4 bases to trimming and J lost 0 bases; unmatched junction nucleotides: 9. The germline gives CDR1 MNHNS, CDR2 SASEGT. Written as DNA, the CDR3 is TGTGCCAGCAGTGCATCCGCAGGGGGAAGCTCCTATAATTCACCCCTCCACTTT. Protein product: CASSASAGGSSYNSPLHF.

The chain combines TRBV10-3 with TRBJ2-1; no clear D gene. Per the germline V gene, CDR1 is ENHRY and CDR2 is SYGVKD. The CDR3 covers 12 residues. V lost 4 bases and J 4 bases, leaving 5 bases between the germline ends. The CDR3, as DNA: TGTGCCATCAGTGTGGAGTACAATGAGCAGTTCTTC. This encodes CAISVEYNEQFF.